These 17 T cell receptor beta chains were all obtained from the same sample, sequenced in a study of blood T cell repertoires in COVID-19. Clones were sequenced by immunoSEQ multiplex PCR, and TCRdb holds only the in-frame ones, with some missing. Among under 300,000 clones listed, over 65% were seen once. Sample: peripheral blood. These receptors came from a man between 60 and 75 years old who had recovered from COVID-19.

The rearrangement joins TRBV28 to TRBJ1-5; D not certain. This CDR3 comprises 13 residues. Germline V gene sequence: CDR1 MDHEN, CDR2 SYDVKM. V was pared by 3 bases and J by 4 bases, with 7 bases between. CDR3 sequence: CASSFEINQPQHF. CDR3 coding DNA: TGTGCCAGCAGTTTTGAGATAAATCAGCCCCAGCATTTT.

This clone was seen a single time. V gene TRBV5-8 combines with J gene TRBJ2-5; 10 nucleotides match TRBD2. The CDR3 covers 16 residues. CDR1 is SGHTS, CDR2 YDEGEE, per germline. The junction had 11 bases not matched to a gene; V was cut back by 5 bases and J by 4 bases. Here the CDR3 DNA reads TGTGCCAGCAGTCGGGGACTAGCGAATAATGGAGAGACCCAGTACTTC. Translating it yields CASSRGLANNGETQYF.

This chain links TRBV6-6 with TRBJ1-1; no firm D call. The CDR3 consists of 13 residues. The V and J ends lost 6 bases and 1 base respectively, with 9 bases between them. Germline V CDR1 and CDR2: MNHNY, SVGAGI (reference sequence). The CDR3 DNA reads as TGTGCCAGCAGCCAAAATTGGAACACTGAAGCTTTCTTT. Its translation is CASSQNWNTEAFF.

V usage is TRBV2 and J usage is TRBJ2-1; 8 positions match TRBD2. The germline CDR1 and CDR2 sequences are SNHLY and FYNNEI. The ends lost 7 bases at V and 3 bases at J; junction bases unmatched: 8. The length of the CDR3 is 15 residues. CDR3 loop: CASTSGTSIYNEQFF. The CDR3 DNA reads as TGTGCCAGCACCTCCGGGACTAGTATCTACAATGAGCAGTTCTTC.

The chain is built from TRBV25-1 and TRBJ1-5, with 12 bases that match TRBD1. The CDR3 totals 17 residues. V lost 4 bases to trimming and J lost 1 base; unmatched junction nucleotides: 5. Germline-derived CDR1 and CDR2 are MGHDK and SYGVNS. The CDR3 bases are TGTGCCAGCAGTGGAGCCGGGACAGGGGGCAGCAATCAGCCCCAGCATTTT. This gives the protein CASSGAGTGGSNQPQHF.

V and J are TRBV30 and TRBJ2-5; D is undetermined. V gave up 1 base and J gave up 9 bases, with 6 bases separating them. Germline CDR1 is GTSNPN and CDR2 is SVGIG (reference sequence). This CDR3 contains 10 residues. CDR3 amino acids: CAWSDGPQYF. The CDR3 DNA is TGTGCCTGGAGTGATGGGCCCCAGTACTTC. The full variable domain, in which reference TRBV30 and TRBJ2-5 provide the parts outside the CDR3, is SQTIHQWPATLVQPVGSPLSLECTVEGTSNPNLYWYRQAAGRGLQLLFYSVGIGQISSEVPQNLSASRPQDRQFILSSKKLLLSDSGFYLCAWSDGPQYFGPGTRLLVL.

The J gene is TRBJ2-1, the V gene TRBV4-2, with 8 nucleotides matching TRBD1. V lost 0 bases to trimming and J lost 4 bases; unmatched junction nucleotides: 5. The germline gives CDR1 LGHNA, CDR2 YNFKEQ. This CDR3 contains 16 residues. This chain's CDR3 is CASSQDPQGAYNEQFF. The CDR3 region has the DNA TGTGCCAGCAGCCAAGATCCCCAGGGGGCTTACAATGAGCAGTTCTTC.

The CDR3 sequence: CASSGVKNIQYF. The CDR3 DNA follows: TGTGCCTCCAGCGGAGTGAAAAACATTCAGTACTTC. The chain is built from TRBV19 and TRBJ2-4; possibly TRBD2 for D (5 bases). Germline loops: CDR1 LNHDA, CDR2 SQIVND (reference sequence). Trimming took 11 bases from V and 4 from J, leaving 12 bases between them. The CDR3 sequence is 12 residues long.

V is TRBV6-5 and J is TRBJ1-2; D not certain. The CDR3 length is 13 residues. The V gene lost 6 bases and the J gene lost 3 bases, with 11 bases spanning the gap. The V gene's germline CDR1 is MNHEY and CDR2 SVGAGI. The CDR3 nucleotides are TGTGCCAGCAGCCCCCAAGAGGACTATGGCTACACCTTC. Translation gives CASSPQEDYGYTF.

The CDR3 sequence: CASSSPGQLNYGYTF. The CDR3 DNA reads TGTGCCAGTAGTTCCCCGGGACAGCTTAACTATGGCTACACCTTC. J is TRBJ1-2 and V is TRBV4-2; TRBD1 agrees at 7 bases. V lost 9 bases and J lost 1; bases outside the gene matches: 11. Germline V CDR1 and CDR2: LGHNA, YNFKEQ. This CDR3 has 15 residues.

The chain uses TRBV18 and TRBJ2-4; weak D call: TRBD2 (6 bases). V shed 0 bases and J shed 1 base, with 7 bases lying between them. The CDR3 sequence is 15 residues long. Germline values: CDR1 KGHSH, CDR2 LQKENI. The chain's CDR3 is CASSPPGGAKNIQYF. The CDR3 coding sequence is TGTGCCAGCTCACCACCGGGGGGTGCCAAAAACATTCAGTACTTC.

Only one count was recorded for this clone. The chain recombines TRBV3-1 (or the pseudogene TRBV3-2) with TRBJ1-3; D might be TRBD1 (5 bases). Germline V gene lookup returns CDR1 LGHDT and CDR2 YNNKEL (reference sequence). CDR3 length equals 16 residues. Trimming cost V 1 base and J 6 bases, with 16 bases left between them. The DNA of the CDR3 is TGTGCCAGCAGCCAAGTCTCCCAGGGCTGGGAAAACACCATATATTTT. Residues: CASSQVSQGWENTIYF.

The DNA for the CDR3 is TGTGCCAGCAGCTTGCCGGACACCGCCGCCGAGCAGTACTTC. Translated, it gives CASSLPDTAAEQYF. This rearrangement joins TRBV7-8 to TRBJ2-7; perhaps TRBD1 as D (5 bases). CDR3 length: 14 amino acids. Germline CDR1 SGHVS, CDR2 FQNEAQ. Trimming removed 3 bases from V and 6 bases from J, with 15 bases in between. Together with reference TRBV7-8 and TRBJ2-7, the CDR3 gives the full variable domain: GAGVSQSPRYKVAKRGQDVALRCDPISGHVSLFWYQQALGQGPEFLTYFQNEAQLDKSGLPSDRFFAERPEGSVSTLKIQRTQQEDSAVYLCASSLPDTAAEQYFGPGTRLTVT.

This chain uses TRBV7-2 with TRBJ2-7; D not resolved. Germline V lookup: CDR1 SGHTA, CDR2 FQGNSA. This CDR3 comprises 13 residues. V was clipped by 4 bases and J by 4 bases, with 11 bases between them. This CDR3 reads CASSSSYRYEQYF. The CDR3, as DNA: TGTGCCAGCAGCTCCAGTTACAGATACGAGCAGTACTTC.

The CDR3 DNA follows: TGTGCCAGCAGCTCGGCAGGTCCTAACCCCTACGAGCAGTACTTC. This sequence encodes CASSSAGPNPYEQYF. The V and J genes are TRBV7-2 and TRBJ2-7; D unclear. This CDR3 spans 15 amino acids. Trimming took off 4 bases at V and 2 bases at J, with 15 bases between the two ends. Germline CDR1 and CDR2: SGHTA and FQGNSA.

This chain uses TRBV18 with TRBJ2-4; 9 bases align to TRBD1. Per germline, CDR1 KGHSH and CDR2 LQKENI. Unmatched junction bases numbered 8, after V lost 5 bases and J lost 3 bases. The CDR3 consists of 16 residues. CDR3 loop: CASSSGQGIFKNIQYF. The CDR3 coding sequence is TGTGCCAGCTCATCAGGACAGGGGATCTTCAAAAACATTCAGTACTTC.

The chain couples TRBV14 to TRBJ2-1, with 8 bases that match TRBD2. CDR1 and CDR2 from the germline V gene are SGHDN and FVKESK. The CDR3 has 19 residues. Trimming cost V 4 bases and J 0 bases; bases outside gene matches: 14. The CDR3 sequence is CASSPSRGDGFRSYNEQFF. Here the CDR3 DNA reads TGTGCCAGCAGCCCCTCGCGGGGGGACGGGTTCCGCTCCTACAATGAGCAGTTCTTC.